These 2 T cell receptor beta chains were all obtained from the same sample, sequenced in a study of cytomegalovirus exposure and HLA in healthy donors. A multiplex PCR was run with 60 Vbeta primers and 13 Jbeta primers. Clones were read by immunoSEQ multiplex PCR, and TCRdb kept only the in-frame ones, dropping some. The table lists about 160,000 clones, around four fifths of them singletons, with approximately 9.8% in the top ten. The material sequenced was PBMCs. The source is a man between 18 and 29 years old in good health and CMV-seropositive.

The genes are TRBV5-1 and TRBJ2-2, with a tentative D call TRBD2 (6 bases). There are 17 residues in the CDR3. V lost 6 bases and J 2 bases, leaving 20 bases between the germline ends. Germline loops: CDR1 SGHRS, CDR2 YFSETQ. The CDR3 is CASTQEGRESNTGELFF. The CDR3 DNA reads as TGCGCCAGCACCCAGGAGGGCCGGGAATCCAACACCGGGGAGCTGTTTTTT.

The CDR3: CASRRDRGSYEQYF. CDR3 nucleotide sequence: TGTGCCAGCAGAAGAGACAGGGGAAGCTACGAGCAGTACTTC. The rearrangement joins TRBV11-2 to TRBJ2-7, with 8 bases identical to TRBD1. This CDR3 comprises 14 residues. Germline V gives CDR1 SGHAT, CDR2 FQNNGV. V dropped 6 bases and J dropped 3; count of bases not matched to a gene: 7.